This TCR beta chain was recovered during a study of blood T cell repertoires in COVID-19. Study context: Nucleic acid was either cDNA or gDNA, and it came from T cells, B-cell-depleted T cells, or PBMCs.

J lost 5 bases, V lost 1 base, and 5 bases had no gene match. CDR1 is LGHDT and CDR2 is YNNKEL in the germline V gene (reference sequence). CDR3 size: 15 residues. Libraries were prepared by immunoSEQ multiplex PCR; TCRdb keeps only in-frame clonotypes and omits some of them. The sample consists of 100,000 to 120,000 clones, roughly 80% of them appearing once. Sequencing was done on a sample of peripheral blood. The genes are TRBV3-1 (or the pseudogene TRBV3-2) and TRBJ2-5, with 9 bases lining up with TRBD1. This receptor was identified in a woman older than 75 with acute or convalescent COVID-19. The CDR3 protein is CASSQVHRGRETQYF. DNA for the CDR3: TGTGCCAGCAGCCAAGTTCACAGGGGGCGGGAGACCCAGTACTTC.